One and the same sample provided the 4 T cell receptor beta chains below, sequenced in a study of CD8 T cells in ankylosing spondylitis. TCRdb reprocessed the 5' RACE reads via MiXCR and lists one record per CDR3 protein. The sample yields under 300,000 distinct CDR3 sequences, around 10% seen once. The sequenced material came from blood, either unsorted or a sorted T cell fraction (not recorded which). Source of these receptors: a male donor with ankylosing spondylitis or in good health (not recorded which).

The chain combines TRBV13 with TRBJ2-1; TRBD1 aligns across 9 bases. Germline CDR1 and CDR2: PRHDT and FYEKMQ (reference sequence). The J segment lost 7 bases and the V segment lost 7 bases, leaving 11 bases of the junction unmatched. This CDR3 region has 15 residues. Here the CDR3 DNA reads TGTGCCAGCATGCCGGTTGGACAGGGGTTTAATGAGCAGTTCTTC. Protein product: CASMPVGQGFNEQFF.

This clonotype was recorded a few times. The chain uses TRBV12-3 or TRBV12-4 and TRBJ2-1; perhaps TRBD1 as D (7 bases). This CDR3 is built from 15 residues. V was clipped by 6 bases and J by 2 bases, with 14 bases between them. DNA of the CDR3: TGTGCCAGCAGCGGCGGGACAGCAGCCTACAATGAGCAGTTCTTC. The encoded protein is CASSGGTAAYNEQFF.

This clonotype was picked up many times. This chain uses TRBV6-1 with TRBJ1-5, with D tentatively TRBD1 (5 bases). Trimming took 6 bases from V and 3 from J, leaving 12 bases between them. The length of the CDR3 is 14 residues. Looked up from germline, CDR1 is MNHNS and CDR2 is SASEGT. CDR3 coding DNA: TGTGCCAGCAGCCCAGGGTCCGACAATCAGCCCCAGCATTTT. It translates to CASSPGSDNQPQHF.

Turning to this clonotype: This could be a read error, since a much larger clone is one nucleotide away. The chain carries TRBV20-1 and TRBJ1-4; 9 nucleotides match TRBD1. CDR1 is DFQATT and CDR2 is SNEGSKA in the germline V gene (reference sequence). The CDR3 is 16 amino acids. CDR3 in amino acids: CCARPGQGAFFGKLFF. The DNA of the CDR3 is TGCTGTGCTAGACCGGGACAGGGTGCCTTCTTTGGAAAACTGTTTTTT.